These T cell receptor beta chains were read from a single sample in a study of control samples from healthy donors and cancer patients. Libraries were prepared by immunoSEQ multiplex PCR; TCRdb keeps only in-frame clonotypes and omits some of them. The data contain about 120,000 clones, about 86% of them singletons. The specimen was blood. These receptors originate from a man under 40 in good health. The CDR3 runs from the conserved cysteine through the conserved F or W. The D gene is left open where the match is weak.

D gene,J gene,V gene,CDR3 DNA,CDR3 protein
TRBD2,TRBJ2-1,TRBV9,TGTGCCAGCAGCGTCTCTAGCGGGGGCTACAATGAGCAGTTCTTC,CASSVSSGGYNEQFF
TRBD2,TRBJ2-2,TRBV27,TGTGCCAGCAGTTTAACTAGCGGGGGGGCCGGGGAGCTGTTTTTT,CASSLTSGGAGELFF
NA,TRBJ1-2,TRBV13,TGTGCCAGCAGCATCGGGACGGGGAACTATGGCTACACCTTC,CASSIGTGNYGYTF
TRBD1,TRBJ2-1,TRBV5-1,TGCGCCAGCAGCCCAGGGACAGCGATATACAATGAGCAGTTCTTC,CASSPGTAIYNEQFF
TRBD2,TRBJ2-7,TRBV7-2,TGTGCCAGTAGCCATGATGAGCGGGGGGCCTACGAGCAGTACTTC,CASSHDERGAYEQYF
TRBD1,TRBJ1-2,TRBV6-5,TGTGCCAGCAGTTACGGGCAGGGGGACTACGGCTACACCTTC,CASSYGQGDYGYTF
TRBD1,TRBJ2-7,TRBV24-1,TGTGCCACCAGTGATTCAGGCCGGGACAGGGAGTACTTC,CATSDSGRDREYF
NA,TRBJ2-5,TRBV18,TGTGCCAGCTCACCTGCCAGCCAAGAGACCCAGTACTTC,CASSPASQETQYF
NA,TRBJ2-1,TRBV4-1,TGCGCCAGCAGCTCGATCAATGAGCAGTTCTTC,CASSSINEQFF
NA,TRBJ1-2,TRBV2,TGTGCCAGCAGTGAATTGGCAGGGAGGGATGGCTACACCTTC,CASSELAGRDGYTF
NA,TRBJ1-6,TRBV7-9,TGTGCCAGCAGCTTAGGATCCCCTCTGGGGTCCCTCCACTTT,CASSLGSPLGSLHF
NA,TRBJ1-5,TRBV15,TGTGCCACCAGCAGAGACGGCACCAATCAGCCCCAGCATTTT,CATSRDGTNQPQHF
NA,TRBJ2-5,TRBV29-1,TGCAGCGTTGGGCGGACTACCCAAGAGACCCAGTACTTC,CSVGRTTQETQYF
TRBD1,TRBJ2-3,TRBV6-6,TGTGCCAGCAGTCCGACAGGGGATACAGATACGCAGTATTTT,CASSPTGDTDTQYF
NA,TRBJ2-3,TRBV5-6,TGTGCCAGCAGCTTGGCGGGACTCTCCACAGATACGCAGTATTTT,CASSLAGLSTDTQYF
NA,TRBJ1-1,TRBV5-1,TGCGCCAGCAGCCATGCCTATTACGACACCTACCTCAAGGAAGCTTTCTTT,CASSHAYYDTYLKEAFF
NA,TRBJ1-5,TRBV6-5,TGTGCCAGTGAGGTGGGCCTAACTAGCAATCAGCCCCAGCATTTT,CASEVGLTSNQPQHF
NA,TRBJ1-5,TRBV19,TGTGCCAGTAGTACGACAGCATATAGCAATCAGCCCCAGCATTTT,CASSTTAYSNQPQHF
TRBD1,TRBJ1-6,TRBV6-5,TGTGCCAGCATGGACAGGGGAAATTCACCCCTCCACTTT,CASMDRGNSPLHF
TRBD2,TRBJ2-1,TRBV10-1,TGCGCCAGCAGTGAGTATGGAAGACTAGCGGGGGGTACCTACAATGAGCAGTTCTTC,CASSEYGRLAGGTYNEQFF
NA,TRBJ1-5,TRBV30,TGTGCCTGGAGTCGACAGGAGAATCAGCCCCAGCATTTT,CAWSRQENQPQHF
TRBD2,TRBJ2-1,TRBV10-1,TGCGCCAGCAGTGAAGGGGCAGCGGGGGTGTACAATGAGCAGTTCTTC,CASSEGAAGVYNEQFF
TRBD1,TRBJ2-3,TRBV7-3,TGTGCCAGCAGCAGAACAGGGGGCACAGATACGCAGTATTTT,CASSRTGGTDTQYF
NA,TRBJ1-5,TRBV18,TGTGCCAGCTCGGTGATCCGCAATCAGCCCCAGCATTTT,CASSVIRNQPQHF
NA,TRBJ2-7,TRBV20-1,TGCAGTGCTAGTAGAGCGAGCGCCTACGAGCAGTACTTC,CSASRASAYEQYF
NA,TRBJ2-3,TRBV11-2,TGTGCCAGCAGCTTAGCCCTTTACACAGATACGCAGTATTTT,CASSLALYTDTQYF
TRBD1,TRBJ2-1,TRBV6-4,TGTGCCAGCTCCAGGACAGGGAGCTCCTACAATGAGCAGTTCTTC,CASSRTGSSYNEQFF
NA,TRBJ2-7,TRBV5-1,TGCGCCAGCAGCTTGGACGTTTCCGATGTCGAGCAGTACTTC,CASSLDVSDVEQYF
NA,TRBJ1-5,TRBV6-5,TGTGCCAGCAGGGGCAGCATGAATCAGCCCCAGCATTTT,CASRGSMNQPQHF
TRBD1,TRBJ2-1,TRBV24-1,TGTGCCACCAGTGACCCGACAGGGTCGGGGTACAATGAGCAGTTCTTC,CATSDPTGSGYNEQFF
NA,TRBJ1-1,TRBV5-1,TGCGCCAGCAGCTTGGCTGCGGGCTCGATCACTGAAGCTTTCTTT,CASSLAAGSITEAFF
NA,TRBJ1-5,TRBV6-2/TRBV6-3,TGTGCCAGCAGTTACTCGGTAAGGCCCCAGCATTTT,CASSYSVRPQHF
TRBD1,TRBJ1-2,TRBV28,TGTGCCAGCAGAGACAGGGTGCATGGCTACACCTTC,CASRDRVHGYTF
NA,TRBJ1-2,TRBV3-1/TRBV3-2,TGTGCCAGCAGCTCCGTGGGCAGGGGAAGCTACACCTTC,CASSSVGRGSYTF
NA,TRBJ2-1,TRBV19,TGTGCCAGTAGGGGCACGGGCTCCAGGGAATATGAGCAGTTCTTC,CASRGTGSREYEQFF
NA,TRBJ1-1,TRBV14,TGTGCCAGCAGCCAAGACAGGGACACTGAAGCTTTCTTT,CASSQDRDTEAFF
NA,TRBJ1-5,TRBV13,TGTGCCAGCAGCCGTGGTTGGAATCAGCCCCAGCATTTT,CASSRGWNQPQHF
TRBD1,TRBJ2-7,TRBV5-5,TGTGCCAGCAGCTCCGTTCCAGGGGGCTCCTACGAGCAGTACTTC,CASSSVPGGSYEQYF
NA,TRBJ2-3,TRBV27,TGTGCCAGCAGGACACTAGTCGCAGATACGCAGTATTTT,CASRTLVADTQYF
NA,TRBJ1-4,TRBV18,TGTGCCAGCTCGCGGTTACAGGAAACAACAACTAATGAAAAACTGTTTTTT,CASSRLQETTTNEKLFF
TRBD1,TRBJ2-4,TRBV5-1,TGCGCCAGCAGCTGGGGCGGACAGGGATCTTCCAAAAACATTCAGTACTTC,CASSWGGQGSSKNIQYF